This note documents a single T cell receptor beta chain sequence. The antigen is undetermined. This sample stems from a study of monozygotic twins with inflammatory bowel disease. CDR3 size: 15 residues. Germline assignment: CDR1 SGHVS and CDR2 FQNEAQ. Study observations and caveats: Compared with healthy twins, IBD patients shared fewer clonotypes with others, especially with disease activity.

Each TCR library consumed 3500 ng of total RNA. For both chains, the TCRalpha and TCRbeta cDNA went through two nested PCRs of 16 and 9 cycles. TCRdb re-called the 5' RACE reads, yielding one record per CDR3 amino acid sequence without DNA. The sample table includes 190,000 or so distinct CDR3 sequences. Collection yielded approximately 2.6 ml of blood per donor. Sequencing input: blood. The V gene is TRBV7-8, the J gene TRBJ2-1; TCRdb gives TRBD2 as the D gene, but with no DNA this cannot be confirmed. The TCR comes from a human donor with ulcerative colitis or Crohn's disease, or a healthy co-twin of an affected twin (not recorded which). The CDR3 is CASTGGGGPYNEQFF. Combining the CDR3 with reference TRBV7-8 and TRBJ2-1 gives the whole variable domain GAGVSQSPRYKVAKRGQDVALRCDPISGHVSLFWYQQALGQGPEFLTYFQNEAQLDKSGLPSDRFFAERPEGSVSTLKIQRTQQEDSAVYLCASTGGGGPYNEQFFGPGTRLTVL.